Presented here are 13 T cell receptor beta chains from one specimen sequenced in a study of blood T cell repertoires in COVID-19. Clones were sequenced by immunoSEQ multiplex PCR, and TCRdb holds only the in-frame ones, with some missing. The table lists around 450,000 clones, 90% of them singletons. Sequenced: PBMCs or T cells enriched from blood (not recorded which). These receptors were obtained from a man aged 18 to 35 who had recovered from COVID-19.

The chain recombines TRBV19 with TRBJ2-2, with D maybe TRBD1 (5 bases). This CDR3 has 12 residues. Germline V lookup: CDR1 LNHDA, CDR2 SQIVND (reference sequence). The V end lost 10 bases, the J end lost 6 bases, and 12 bases lay between the germline ends. Here the CDR3 reads CATSVGAGELFF. The CDR3, as DNA: TGTGCCACCTCTGTAGGGGCCGGGGAGCTGTTTTTT.

The chain employs TRBV27 and TRBJ2-7, with 8 bases that match TRBD2. V lost 4 bases, J lost 2 bases, and 1 base stayed unmatched. Germline values: CDR1 MNHEY, CDR2 SMNVEV (reference sequence). This CDR3 has 13 residues. CDR3 nucleotides: TGTGCCAGCAGTTCGGGACTAGCCTACGAGCAGTACTTC. Its protein product is CASSSGLAYEQYF.

This rearrangement joins TRBV19 to TRBJ1-2; weak D call: TRBD1 (6 bases). Germline V gene sequence: CDR1 LNHDA, CDR2 SQIVND (reference sequence). This CDR3 is built from 13 residues. V lost 8 bases to trimming and J lost 8 bases, with 18 bases between them. This CDR3 is CASSTGQRVGYTF. The CDR3 bases are TGTGCCAGTTCTACAGGGCAACGGGTCGGCTACACCTTC.

The chain has TRBV3-1 (or the pseudogene TRBV3-2) and TRBJ2-3; 10 bases map to TRBD2. Germline CDR1 is LGHDT and CDR2 is YNNKEL (reference sequence). CDR3 size: 18 residues. The V segment lost 1 base and the J segment 2 bases; nucleotides outside the gene matches: 9. DNA of the CDR3: TGTGCCAGCAGCCAAGGGATCGTAGCGGGGGGAAACACAGATACGCAGTATTTT. This gives the protein CASSQGIVAGGNTDTQYF.

This chain joins TRBV3-1 (or the pseudogene TRBV3-2) and TRBJ1-1; 9 nucleotides match TRBD1. J was trimmed by 7 bases and V by 4 bases; bases with no gene match: 7. This CDR3 spans 14 amino acids. Germline-derived CDR1 and CDR2 are LGHDT and YNNKEL (reference sequence). CDR3: CASSRLDRGGEAFF. The DNA of the CDR3 is TGTGCCAGCAGCCGCCTGGACAGGGGCGGTGAAGCTTTCTTT.

The chain carries TRBV18 and TRBJ1-1; 10 bases align to TRBD1. Germline V gives CDR1 KGHSH, CDR2 LQKENI. The CDR3 covers 15 residues. V lost 3 bases to trimming and J lost 6 bases; unmatched junction nucleotides: 7. CDR3 nucleotides: TGTGCCAGCTCACCGGGGGACAGGGGAGGGTCTGAAGCTTTCTTT. It encodes CASSPGDRGGSEAFF.

This clone was seen only once. This sequence joins TRBV20-1 and TRBJ2-3; D call uncertain. The V gene's germline CDR1 is DFQATT and CDR2 SNEGSKA (reference sequence). The V and J ends lost 3 bases and 1 base respectively, with 11 bases between them. The CDR3 is 14 residues long. The CDR3 sequence: CSASLGVGTDTQYF. The CDR3 bases are TGCAGTGCTAGTCTAGGCGTCGGCACAGATACGCAGTATTTT.

This clone showed up just once. This chain joins TRBV28 and TRBJ2-7; TRBD1 matches at 10 bases. The germline V gene encodes CDR1 MDHEN and CDR2 SYDVKM. The V and J ends lost 6 bases and 0 bases, in that order; junction bases with no gene match: 8. The CDR3 covers 16 residues. This chain's CDR3 is CASRKSRDRGSYEQYF. Here the CDR3 DNA reads TGTGCCAGCAGGAAGAGCCGGGACAGGGGCTCCTACGAGCAGTACTTC.

This chain uses TRBV28 with TRBJ1-2, with D possibly matching TRBD1 (6 bases). Germline V gene lookup returns CDR1 MDHEN and CDR2 SYDVKM. The CDR3 totals 18 residues. The V end lost 6 bases, the J end lost 11 bases, and 34 bases lay between the germline ends. The CDR3 bases are TGTGCCAGCAGACCCAATCGACCCATCTCCCGGGACACCCCTCGGTACACCTTC. It yields the protein CASRPNRPISRDTPRYTF.

This clone has a single count. This chain connects TRBV28 to TRBJ2-1; the match to TRBD2 covers 10 bases. The CDR3 covers 14 residues. Germline CDR1 MDHEN, CDR2 SYDVKM. V lost 4 bases to trimming and J lost 15 bases; unmatched junction nucleotides: 12. The CDR3 spells CASSSTLAGVPLFF. In DNA, the CDR3 is TGTGCCAGCAGTTCCACGCTAGCGGGAGTCCCCTTGTTCTTC.

In regard to this clone: Other DNA variants within this sample encode the same CDR3. The rearrangement uses TRBV20-1 and TRBJ2-7; D gene uncertain. CDR3 length: 11 amino acids. Germline V gene lookup returns CDR1 DFQATT and CDR2 SNEGSKA (reference sequence). Trimming shortened V by 5 bases and J by 2 bases, and 7 bases separated the two germline ends. The DNA for the CDR3 is TGCAGTGCTGGGCTAACCTACGAGCAGTACTTC. Translating it yields CSAGLTYEQYF.

The chain couples TRBV10-3 to TRBJ2-7, with 13 bases matching TRBD2. CDR3 length: 13 residues. The germline gives CDR1 ENHRY, CDR2 SYGVKD. V trimming: 9 bases; J trimming: 10 bases; junction bases outside the gene matches: 9. The CDR3 here is CAIRLAGGMDQYF. CDR3 DNA: TGTGCCATTCGACTAGCGGGAGGAATGGACCAGTACTTC.

The chain employs TRBV5-6 and TRBJ2-5; D is uncertain. Germline values: CDR1 SGHDT, CDR2 YYEEEE. This CDR3 spans 14 amino acids. V lost 3 bases, J lost 2 bases, and 11 bases lay in between. The CDR3 is CASSYTDTQETQYF. The CDR3 coding sequence is TGTGCCAGCAGCTATACAGATACACAAGAGACCCAGTACTTC.